In its sample, the clone carrying this T cell receptor (beta chain) was seen a few times. Its specificity is unknown. The data are from a study of early T cells in non-severe SARS-CoV-2 infection. Study information: From unsorted whole blood, bulk RNA was sequenced, and the chains remained unpaired.

Findings and caveats of the study: Sequences matched to VDJdb favored anti-spike CD8 responses, while private and CD4 specificities were missed.

The library protocol tagged individual cDNA molecules with unique molecular identifiers. From the 5' RACE reads, TCRdb called clonotypes with MiXCR, one entry per CDR3 protein. The sample shows about 99,000 distinct CDR3 sequences, 16% of them seen only once. Trimming removed 5 bases from V and 0 bases from J; junction bases left unmatched: 6. Germline lookup yields CDR1 MNHEY and CDR2 SVGAGI. The CDR3 is made up of 16 amino acids. Input material: whole blood. The receptor was isolated from an adult who was a healthcare worker with PCR-confirmed SARS-CoV-2 infection or an uninfected control (not recorded which). This chain uses TRBV6-5 with TRBJ2-1; 8 bases match TRBD2. CDR3 in DNA: TGTGCCAGCAGTACCATAGCGGGACGCTCCTACAATGAGCAGTTCTTC. It translates to CASSTIAGRSYNEQFF.